This T cell receptor (beta chain) was captured in a study of vaccination effects on CD4 cells after COVID-19. Looking at the study overall: Participants each got two BNT162b2 or mRNA-1273 vaccine doses. Findings and limits, study-wide: Just 1 of 255 vaccine-induced clones in healthy recipients was cross-reactive.

Sequencing in the ViraFEST assay came after antigen-specific CD4+ T cells had been expanded with viral peptide pools, which were used to stimulate PBMC. Culturing for ten to eleven days preceded CD4+ T cell isolation. Having tested negative for nucleocapsid antibodies, the vaccine recipients showed no prior SARS-CoV-2 infection. A few million PBMC per well were cultured with roughly 9 IU/ml IL-2 and 7.5 to 10 ug/ml peptides. Some clones are missing from TCRdb's copy, which holds only in-frame ones; the method was immunoSEQ multiplex PCR. The table shows around 19,000 clones, with roughly 78% occurring only once. Concerning this clone: Its cognate antigen is unknown.

This clonotype originated in a human donor who received a COVID-19 vaccine. The material sequenced was CD4+ T cells from PBMCs cultured with HCoV-NL63 spike peptides, taken before COVID-19 vaccination.

Written as DNA, the CDR3 is TGCGCCAGCAGCTTGGGACAGGTGGTAATGAACTATGGCTACACCTTC. Translation gives CASSLGQVVMNYGYTF. This chain uses TRBV5-1 with TRBJ1-2, with D perhaps TRBD1 (6 bases). V gave up 0 bases and J gave up 2 bases, with 14 bases separating them. This CDR3 is 16 amino acids long. Germline CDR1 and CDR2: SGHRS and YFSETQ.